This TCR beta chain stems from a study of read filtering for tumor transcriptome and immune sequencing. Turning to the study itself: After DNase treatment, RNA was made into whole-transcriptome libraries.

At the time of active disease, bone marrow was collected from every patient. Overall study results and limits: In IR-seq, single-read clonotypes were roughly 80% of clonotypes but around 3.5% of reads. RNA-seq captured clonotypes less deeply and reliably than IR-seq.

This clonotype has at least ten counts. The antigen is not known. This CDR3 is 19 amino acids long. Trimming at V came to 0 bases and at J to 3 bases, leaving 11 bases not matched to a gene. Germline CDR1 is KGHDR and CDR2 is SFDVKD. Molecular barcoded adaptors covering alpha/delta and beta/gamma chains were used on around 370 ng RNA. One entry per CDR3 protein results from TCRdb running MiXCR on the reads. The table records 75,000 to 95,000 distinct CDR3 sequences, over 9% of them present only once. This TCR was recovered from a donor aged 40 or over with multiple myeloma. This sequence joins TRBV24-1 and TRBJ2-3; 10 nucleotides line up with TRBD2. Sequencing was done on a sample of a population of CD138-negative cells sorted from bone marrow. The CDR3 region has the DNA TGTGCCACCAGTGATTTGGGGGCTAGCGGGAGCCGGCGAACAGATACGCAGTATTTT. Its translation is CATSDLGASGSRRTDTQYF.